These 30 T cell receptor beta chains were sequenced from one sample in a study of response to subunit inactivated influenza vaccine. MiXCR was run by TCRdb on the RT-PCR reads, yielding one entry per CDR3 protein. The table has hundreds of thousands of distinct CDR3 sequences, 10% to 15% seen once; the top ten hold about an eighth. Here the sequenced sample was PBMCs from blood, taken roughly 48 days after vaccination. The receptors were gathered from a man between 50 and 59 years old who received an inactivated influenza vaccine.

This clonotype was counted between two and nine times. This chain uses TRBV11-2 with TRBJ2-4, with D perhaps matching TRBD1 (6 bases). The V end lost 6 bases, the J end lost 8 bases, and 14 bases lay between the germline ends. Germline CDR1 and CDR2: SGHAT and FQNNGV. CDR3 size: 13 residues. The CDR3 here is CASRHTGLDIQYF. CDR3 coding DNA: TGTGCCAGCAGACATACAGGGCTGGACATTCAGTACTTC.

The rearrangement uses TRBV7-9 and TRBJ2-7; D is unclear. The V gene's germline CDR1 is SEHNR and CDR2 FQNEAQ (reference sequence). This CDR3 is 14 amino acids long. The V end lost 5 bases, the J end lost 4 bases, and 15 bases lay between the germline ends. CDR3 region: CASSLAADVYEQYF. CDR3 DNA sequence: TGTGCCAGCAGCCTCGCGGCAGACGTTTACGAGCAGTACTTC.

The chain joins TRBV7-2 to TRBJ2-7; TRBD2 matches at 11 bases. V gave up 6 bases and J gave up 6 bases; unmatched junction bases: 7. The CDR3 totals 14 residues. Germline-derived CDR1 and CDR2 are SGHTA and FQGNSA. The CDR3 nucleotides read TGTGCCAGCAGGCAGACTAGCGGGAACGGCGAGCAGTACTTC. This gives the protein CASRQTSGNGEQYF.

In regard to this clonotype: At one end the junction does not follow the germline gene, possibly because of a read error. The chain carries TRBV6-6 and TRBJ1-2; D call uncertain. Germline CDR1 MNHNY, CDR2 SVGAGI (reference sequence). The CDR3 is 12 amino acids. In DNA form, the CDR3 reads TGTGCCTGCAGTTACTCATACTATGGCTACACCTTC. Translation: CACSYSYYGYTF.

Many counts were recorded for this clonotype. The V call is TRBV12-3 or TRBV12-4, the J call TRBJ2-3, with D unresolved. V was trimmed by 5 bases and J by 1 base, leaving 7 bases between them. This CDR3 has 13 amino acids. The CDR3 is CASSEWGTDTQYF. The CDR3, as DNA: TGTGCCAGCAGTGAGTGGGGCACAGATACGCAGTATTTT.

Many counts were recorded for this clonotype. The chain employs TRBV5-1 and TRBJ2-7; D gene ambiguous. Trimming removed 4 bases at V and 6 bases at J, with 20 bases between. The CDR3 consists of 15 residues. CDR1 is SGHRS and CDR2 is YFSETQ in the germline V gene. The CDR3 nucleotides are TGCGCCAGCAGCCTCCAAACTGGTCCACCCGGCGAGCAGTACTTC. Translating gives CASSLQTGPPGEQYF.

The chain recombines TRBV7-3 with TRBJ2-1; the match to TRBD2 covers 9 bases. V lost 5 bases and J lost 3; bases outside the gene matches: 5. Germline V gene lookup returns CDR1 SGHTA and CDR2 FQGTGA. The CDR3 totals 15 residues. The CDR3 nucleotides read TGTGCCAGCAGCATAGGGACTAGCCTCTACAATGAGCAGTTCTTC. It encodes CASSIGTSLYNEQFF.

Many counts were recorded for this clonotype. The chain has TRBV20-1 and TRBJ1-2; D uncertain. Trimming cost V 1 base and J 4 bases, with 10 bases left between them. The CDR3 totals 13 residues. Germline V CDR1 and CDR2: DFQATT, SNEGSKA (reference sequence). CDR3 sequence (DNA): TGCAGTGCTAGAGGGCCCTCGCTCTATGGCTACACCTTC. Residues: CSARGPSLYGYTF.

This chain joins TRBV3-1 and TRBJ2-3, with 11 bases fitting TRBD2. CDR1 is LGHDT, CDR2 YNNKEL, per germline (reference sequence). Trimming took 1 base from V and 3 from J; bases not matched to a gene: 3. CDR3 size: 16 residues. The DNA for the CDR3 is TGTGCCAGCAGCCAAGTGGGACTAGCGGAGACAGATACGCAGTATTTT. This codes for CASSQVGLAETDTQYF.

Many counts were recorded for this clonotype. The chain links TRBV7-2 to TRBJ2-2; D gene ambiguous. This CDR3 is built from 16 residues. The V end was cut by 1 base, the J end by 4 bases, with 13 bases between. Germline CDR1 reads SGHTA; CDR2 reads FQGNSA. The CDR3 protein is CASSLVLLPRTGELFF. Here the CDR3 DNA reads TGTGCCAGCAGCTTAGTCTTACTACCCCGCACCGGGGAGCTGTTTTTT.

This clonotype occurred a few times. The J gene is TRBJ2-3, the V gene TRBV12-3 or TRBV12-4; no reliable D call. V lost 7 bases and J lost 6, with 14 bases in between. The CDR3 runs 13 residues. For the CDR3, the DNA is TGTGCCAGCATCACCCAAGGCCAGGATACGCAGTATTTT. This sequence encodes CASITQGQDTQYF.

This clonotype was counted ten times or more. The rearrangement uses TRBV29-1 and TRBJ2-3, with D possibly matching TRBD2 (6 bases). Trimming removed 5 bases from V and 3 bases from J, with 12 bases in between. CDR3 length: 13 residues. Looked up from germline, CDR1 is SQVTM and CDR2 is ANQGSEA. The CDR3 DNA follows: TGCAGCGTTTGTATCGGGGGAACAGATACGCAGTATTTT. This translates into CSVCIGGTDTQYF.

The chain uses TRBV20-1 and TRBJ2-1, with 9 positions matching TRBD2. After removal of 1 base from V and 10 bases from J, the junction contained 8 bases not matched to a gene. The CDR3 has 14 amino acids. Germline assignment: CDR1 DFQATT and CDR2 SNEGSKA (reference sequence). CDR3 region: CSARVRTAGGEQFF. CDR3 in DNA: TGCAGTGCTAGAGTTAGAACGGCGGGAGGGGAGCAGTTCTTC.

The V and J genes are TRBV20-1 and TRBJ1-2; possibly TRBD1 for D (6 bases). V dropped 2 bases and J dropped 3 bases, with 16 bases sitting between them. This CDR3 contains 15 residues. Germline CDR1 reads DFQATT; CDR2 reads SNEGSKA (reference sequence). The CDR3 here is CSARLGTGGDYGYTF. Here the CDR3 DNA reads TGCAGTGCTAGATTAGGGACGGGGGGCGACTATGGCTACACCTTC.

The chain has TRBV12-3 or TRBV12-4 and TRBJ1-2; TRBD1 matches 9 bases. The CDR3 totals 15 residues. J was trimmed by 4 bases and V by 6 bases; bases with no gene match: 9. The CDR3 nucleotides are TGTGCCAGCAGCCACCGAGGACAGGGGACCTATGGCTACACCTTC. This sequence encodes CASSHRGQGTYGYTF.

This clonotype was seen a few times. This chain links TRBV6-5 with TRBJ1-4; 7 nucleotides align to TRBD1. The CDR3 is 15 amino acids. The J segment lost 8 bases and the V segment lost 2 bases, leaving 8 bases of the junction unmatched. Germline V gene sequence: CDR1 MNHEY, CDR2 SVGAGI. The CDR3 spells CASSYGGGSGEKLFF. The CDR3 coding sequence is TGTGCCAGCAGTTACGGAGGGGGCAGCGGGGAAAAACTGTTTTTT.

The V call is TRBV7-8, the J call TRBJ1-5, with TRBD1 matching 9 bases. V trimming: 5 bases; J trimming: 5 bases; junction bases outside the gene matches: 4. The CDR3 covers 14 residues. Per the germline V gene, CDR1 is SGHVS and CDR2 is FQNEAQ. CDR3 residues: CASSKTGGHQPQHF. The CDR3 DNA reads TGTGCCAGCAGCAAGACAGGGGGTCATCAGCCCCAGCATTTT.

This clonotype was recorded many times. The chain is built from TRBV20-1 and TRBJ2-1, with 11 bases matching TRBD2. Germline V gene lookup returns CDR1 DFQATT and CDR2 SNEGSKA (reference sequence). The CDR3 has 16 residues. V was pared by 4 bases and J by 5 bases, with 10 bases of the junction left unmatched. This chain's CDR3 is CSAIGLAGKLNNEQFF. DNA for the CDR3: TGCAGTGCTATAGGACTAGCGGGCAAATTAAACAATGAGCAGTTCTTC.

The chain joins TRBV4-3 to TRBJ2-7; D remains ambiguous. The CDR3 totals 14 residues. Trimming cost V 0 bases and J 2 bases, with 8 bases left between them. Germline V gene data show CDR1 as LGHNA and CDR2 as YSLEER. The CDR3 coding sequence is TGCGCCAGCAGCCAAGATTGGCAGACCTACGAGCAGTACTTC. This codes for CASSQDWQTYEQYF.

This clonotype was counted only a few times. The chain couples TRBV7-2 to TRBJ2-5; D unresolved. Germline V gives CDR1 SGHTA, CDR2 FQGNSA. V shed 2 bases and J shed 7 bases, with 11 bases lying between them. The CDR3 totals 13 residues. CDR3 sequence reads: CASSLPNGWTQYF. CDR3 nucleotides: TGTGCCAGCAGCTTACCCAACGGTTGGACCCAGTACTTC.

This clonotype occurred a few times. The V gene is TRBV7-9, the J gene TRBJ2-3; 14 bases line up with TRBD2. The V and J ends lost 4 bases and 5 bases, in that order; junction bases with no gene match: 5. In germline, CDR1 is SEHNR, CDR2 FQNEAQ (reference sequence). This CDR3 has 16 amino acids. CDR3 DNA: TGTGCCAGCAGCTCGGGACTAGCGGGAGCCGGAGATACGCAGTATTTT. This codes for CASSSGLAGAGDTQYF. The full variable domain, rest sourced from reference TRBV7-9 and TRBJ2-3, is DTGVSQNPRHKITKRGQNVTFRCDPISEHNRLYWYRQTLGQGPEFLTYFQNEAQLEKSRLLSDRFSAERPKGSFSTLEIQRTEQGDSAMYLCASSSGLAGAGDTQYFGPGTRLTVL.

The chain joins TRBV24-1 to TRBJ2-1, with no clear D. Germline-derived CDR1 and CDR2 are KGHDR and SFDVKD. The CDR3 extends over 12 amino acids. V dropped 1 base and J dropped 10 bases, with 7 bases sitting between them. The CDR3 nucleotides are TGTGCCACCAGTGATTTTACGGCCGAGCAGTTCTTC. It encodes CATSDFTAEQFF.

The chain joins TRBV7-9 to TRBJ2-1; D ambiguous. The CDR3 is 14 residues long. With 0 bases removed from V and 8 bases from J, the gap between germline ends came to 11 bases. CDR1 is SEHNR and CDR2 is FQNEAQ in the germline V gene (reference sequence). The CDR3 spells CASSLAAMTYEQFF. CDR3 sequence (DNA): TGTGCCAGCAGCTTAGCGGCAATGACTTATGAGCAGTTCTTC.

This clonotype was seen ten or more times. The chain couples TRBV12-3 or TRBV12-4 to TRBJ2-7; a weak D match, TRBD1 (6 bases). The CDR3 has 14 residues. V lost 3 bases and J 3 bases, leaving 12 bases between the germline ends. The CDR3 sequence is CASSFGDTDYEQYF. The CDR3 DNA is TGTGCCAGCAGTTTTGGGGACACAGACTACGAGCAGTACTTC.

The CDR3 DNA reads as TGTGCCAGCAGCCAAGGGGAGGGCACCTACGAGCAGTACTTC. Translation: CASSQGEGTYEQYF. The V and J genes are TRBV3-1 and TRBJ2-7; 7 positions match TRBD2. Looked up from germline, CDR1 is LGHDT and CDR2 is YNNKEL (reference sequence). There are 14 residues in the CDR3. With 1 base clipped from V and 2 bases from J, the junction kept 2 bases outside the gene matches.

V and J are TRBV30 and TRBJ1-1; a possible D gene is TRBD1 (6 bases). From germline, CDR1 is GTSNPN and CDR2 SVGIG (reference sequence). V gave up 0 bases and J gave up 1 base, with 9 bases separating them. The CDR3 runs 14 residues. The DNA of the CDR3 is TGTGCCTGGAGTGTTGGGGGGCCGAACACTGAAGCTTTCTTT. Protein product: CAWSVGGPNTEAFF.

J is TRBJ2-5 and V is TRBV7-3; a weak D match, TRBD1 (5 bases). Germline V CDR1 and CDR2: SGHTA, FQGTGA. V was pared by 5 bases and J by 1 base, with 14 bases between. The CDR3 is 15 residues long. The DNA for the CDR3 is TGTGCCAGCAGCCTACTGCTGGGGCCCCAAGAGACCCAGTACTTC. Amino acids: CASSLLLGPQETQYF.

This clonotype was observed a few times. CDR3 sequence (DNA): TGTGCCACCAGCCTCGGGAAGGAGATGGACGAGCAGTACTTC. Amino acids: CATSLGKEMDEQYF. The rearrangement joins TRBV15 to TRBJ2-7, with D maybe TRBD2 (5 bases). Germline lookup yields CDR1 LNHNV and CDR2 YYDKDF (reference sequence). The CDR3 consists of 14 residues. The germline V and J ends were trimmed by 5 bases and 5 bases, with 16 bases remaining between them. Based on the CDR3 plus reference TRBV15 and TRBJ2-7, the full variable domain is DAMVIQNPRYQVTQFGKPVTLSCSQTLNHNVMYWYQQKSSQAPKLLFHYYDKDFNNEADTPDNFQSRRPNTSFCFLDIRSPGLGDTAMYLCATSLGKEMDEQYFGPGTRLTVT.

This clonotype was found many times. The V and J genes are TRBV12-3 or TRBV12-4 and TRBJ2-1; D possibly corresponds to TRBD2 (5 bases). The CDR3 runs to 17 residues. V was cut by 6 bases and J by 0 bases, with 18 bases left in between. Here the CDR3 DNA reads TGTGCCAGCAGAGGAGGCGGGTTTAAAGTCTCCTACAATGAGCAGTTCTTC. Translated: CASRGGGFKVSYNEQFF.

V usage is TRBV20-1 and J usage is TRBJ2-1; 11 positions agree with TRBD2. Germline CDR1 reads DFQATT; CDR2 reads SNEGSKA (reference sequence). J gave up 4 bases and V 3 bases, and 8 bases lay outside the gene matches. The CDR3 covers 16 residues. The CDR3 sequence is CSASAGLADLYNEQFF. The CDR3 coding sequence is TGCAGTGCTAGCGCGGGACTAGCGGACCTGTACAATGAGCAGTTCTTC.